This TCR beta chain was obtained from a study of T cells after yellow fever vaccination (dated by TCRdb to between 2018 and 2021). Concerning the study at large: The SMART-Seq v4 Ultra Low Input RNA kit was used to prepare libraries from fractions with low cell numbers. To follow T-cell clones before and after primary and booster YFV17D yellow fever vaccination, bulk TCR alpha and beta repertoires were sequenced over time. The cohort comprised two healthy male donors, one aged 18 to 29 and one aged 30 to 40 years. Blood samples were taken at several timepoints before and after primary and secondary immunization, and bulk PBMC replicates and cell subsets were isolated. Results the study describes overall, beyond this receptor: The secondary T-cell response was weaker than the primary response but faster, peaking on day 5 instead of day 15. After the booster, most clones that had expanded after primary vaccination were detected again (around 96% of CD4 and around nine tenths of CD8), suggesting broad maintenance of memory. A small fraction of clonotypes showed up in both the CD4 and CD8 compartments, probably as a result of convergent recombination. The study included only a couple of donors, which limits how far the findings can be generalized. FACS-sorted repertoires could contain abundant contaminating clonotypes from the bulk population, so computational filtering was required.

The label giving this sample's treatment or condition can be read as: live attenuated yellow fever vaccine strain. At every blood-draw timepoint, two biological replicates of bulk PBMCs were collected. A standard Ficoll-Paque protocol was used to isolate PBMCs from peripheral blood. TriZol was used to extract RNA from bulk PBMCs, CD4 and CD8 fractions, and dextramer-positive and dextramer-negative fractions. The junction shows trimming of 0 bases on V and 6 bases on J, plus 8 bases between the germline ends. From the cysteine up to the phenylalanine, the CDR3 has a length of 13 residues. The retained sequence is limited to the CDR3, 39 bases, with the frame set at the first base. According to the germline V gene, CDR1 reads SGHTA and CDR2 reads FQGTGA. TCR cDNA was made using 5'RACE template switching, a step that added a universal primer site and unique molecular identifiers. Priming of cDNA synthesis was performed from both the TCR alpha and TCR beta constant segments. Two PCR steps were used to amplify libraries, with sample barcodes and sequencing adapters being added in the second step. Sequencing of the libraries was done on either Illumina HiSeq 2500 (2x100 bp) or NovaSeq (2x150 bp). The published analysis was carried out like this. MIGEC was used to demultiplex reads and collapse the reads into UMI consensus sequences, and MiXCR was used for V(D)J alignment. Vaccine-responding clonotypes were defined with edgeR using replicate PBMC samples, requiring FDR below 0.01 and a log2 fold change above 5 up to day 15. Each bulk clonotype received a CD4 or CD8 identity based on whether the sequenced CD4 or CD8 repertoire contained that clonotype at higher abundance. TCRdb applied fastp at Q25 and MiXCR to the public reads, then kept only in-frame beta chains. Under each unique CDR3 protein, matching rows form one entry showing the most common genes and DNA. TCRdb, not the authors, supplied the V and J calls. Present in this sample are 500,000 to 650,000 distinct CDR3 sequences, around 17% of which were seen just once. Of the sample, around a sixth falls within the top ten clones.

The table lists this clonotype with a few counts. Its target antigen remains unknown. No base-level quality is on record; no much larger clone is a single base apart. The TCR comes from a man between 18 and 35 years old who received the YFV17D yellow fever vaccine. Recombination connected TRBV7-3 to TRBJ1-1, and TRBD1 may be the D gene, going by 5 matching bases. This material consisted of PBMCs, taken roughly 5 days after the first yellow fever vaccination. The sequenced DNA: TGTGCCAGCAGCTTAACAGGGGATGCTGAAGCTTTCTTT. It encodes CASSLTGDAEAFF.